A selection of T cell receptor beta chains follows, all from one sample in a study of T cells in localized non-small cell lung cancer. Some clones are missing from TCRdb's copy, which holds only in-frame ones; the method was immunoSEQ multiplex PCR. The sample includes some 71,000 clones, 84% of them seen just once. Sequenced here: peripheral blood, sampled before any cancer treatment. These receptors all come from a female donor of 60 years or more with stage I lung adenocarcinoma. Each CDR3 is given with its conserved first and last residue. The D gene is left open where the match is weak. Size values are once, few and many counts, or a class for expanded clones, and some rows have none.

>TRBJ2-7|TRBV5-6|-|-
TGTGCCAGCAGCTTGGACAGGGATGGCGAGCAGTACTTC
CASSLDRDGEQYF
>TRBJ2-1|TRBV11-3|-|-
TGTGCCAGCAGCGTAACCCGGGGGAACAATGAGCAGTTCTTC
CASSVTRGNNEQFF
>TRBJ2-1|TRBV19|-|TRBD2
TGTGCCAGTAGTATCGGGGGGTACAATGAGCAGTTCTTC
CASSIGGYNEQFF
>TRBJ2-1|TRBV7-2|-|-
TGTGCCAGCAGGGTGAGGATTCGCTCCTACAATGAGCAGTTCTTC
CASRVRIRSYNEQFF
>TRBJ2-1|TRBV2|-|-
TGTGCCAGCAGTGATCCAGGCTCCTACAATGAGCAGTTCTTC
CASSDPGSYNEQFF
>TRBJ1-3|TRBV4-1|-|-
TGCGCCAGCAACATAGACACCTCGTCAGACACCATATATTTT
CASNIDTSSDTIYF
>TRBJ2-1|TRBV4-1|-|-
TGCGCCAGCAGCCAAGATGCGTCTAGAAGGTACAATGAGCAGTTCTTC
CASSQDASRRYNEQFF
>TRBJ2-7|TRBV4-1|-|-
TGCGCCAGCAGCCCCCGAGGGTCAAGCTCCTACGAGCAGTACTTC
CASSPRGSSSYEQYF
>TRBJ1-6|TRBV6-5|-|TRBD1
TGTGCCAGCAGGTTCCCGGGACAGCACAATTCACCCCTCCACTTT
CASRFPGQHNSPLHF
>TRBJ1-5|TRBV16|many|-
TGTGCCAGCAGCCAATGGCGTGCGAGGGAACGGTATCAGCCCCAGCATTTT
CASSQWRARERYQPQHF
>TRBJ2-2|TRBV14|-|-
TGTGCCAGCAGCGGCCAGGGGCTCGGGGAGCTGTTTTTT
CASSGQGLGELFF
>TRBJ1-2|TRBV9|-|-
TGTGCCAGCAGCGTAGAGGACAGCCCTAGAGGAGGCTACACCTTC
CASSVEDSPRGGYTF
>TRBJ1-3|TRBV12-2|-|-
TGTGCAAGTCGCTCAGCAACTGAGGCTGGAAACACCATATATTTT
CASRSATEAGNTIYF
>TRBJ1-1|TRBV13|-|-
TGTGCCAGCAGGGTCCGAGGGGGTACAAACACTGAAGCTTTCTTT
CASRVRGGTNTEAFF
>TRBJ2-2|TRBV29-1|-|-
TGCAGCGGGTATGTCTGGGACAGCGGGCAAGACGGGGAGCTGTTTTTT
CSGYVWDSGQDGELFF
>TRBJ2-1|TRBV5-1|-|TRBD2
TGCGCCAGCAGCTTGACCCAAGGACTAGCGGGCCTGGAGCAGTTCTTC
CASSLTQGLAGLEQFF
>TRBJ1-1|TRBV19|-|TRBD1
TGTGCCAGTAGTGACGGGACAGGGCGAGGAGGGGGCGAAGCTTTCTTT
CASSDGTGRGGGEAFF
>TRBJ2-7|TRBV7-2|-|-
TGTGCCAGCAGCAGGGGACTGACCTACGAGCAGTACTTC
CASSRGLTYEQYF
>TRBJ2-2|TRBV1|-|-
TGCACCAGCAGCCAAGATTTGACCAACACCGGGGAGCTGTTTTTT
CTSSQDLTNTGELFF
>TRBJ1-2|TRBV6-1|-|-
TGTGCCAGCAGTGAAGTGGGCAGGGTCTATGGCTACACCTTC
CASSEVGRVYGYTF
>TRBJ1-1|TRBV6-5|few|-
TGTGCCAGCAGTTACTCGGGCAGGGCGAACACTGAAGCTTTCTTT
CASSYSGRANTEAFF
>TRBJ2-1|TRBV7-9|once|TRBD1
TGTGCCAGCAGCTACACAGCCAGGGGGAGTGAGCAGTTCTTC
CASSYTARGSEQFF
>TRBJ1-4|TRBV7-2|-|-
TGTGCCAGCACCCCGGGAGCATCAATGAGCGAAAAACTGTTTTTT
CASTPGASMSEKLFF
>TRBJ2-5|TRBV11-2|once|-
TGTGCCAGCAGCCAGGGCCAGGGCGGTTGGGAGACCCAGTACTTC
CASSQGQGGWETQYF
>TRBJ2-7|TRBV15|-|-
TGTGCCACCAGCAGTGAAAGGGCGATTTACGAGCAGTACTTC
CATSSERAIYEQYF
>TRBJ2-2|TRBV30|-|-
TGTGCCTGGAGAGGCTGGGAGACCACCGGGGAGCTGTTTTTT
CAWRGWETTGELFF
>TRBJ1-3|TRBV15|-|-
TGTGCCACCAGTCGGGAAGGTGGAGGAAACACCATATATTTT
CATSREGGGNTIYF
>TRBJ2-5|TRBV5-4|few|-
TGTGCCAGCAGCCCGGGCCGAGAGACCCAGTACTTC
CASSPGRETQYF
>TRBJ2-7|TRBV10-1|-|-
TGCGCCAGCAGTTCCGACAGGAACTCCTACGAGCAGTACTTC
CASSSDRNSYEQYF
>TRBJ2-2|TRBV2|many|-
TGTGCCAGCAGGGAGAACACCGGGGAGCTGTTTTTT
CASRENTGELFF
>TRBJ1-2|TRBV25-1|once|-
TGTGCCAGCAGTCGAGGGTATGGCTACACCTTC
CASSRGYGYTF
>TRBJ1-1|TRBV7-2|-|-
TGTGCCAGCAGGACGGGGTGGGGGTGGCACACTGAAGCTTTCTTT
CASRTGWGWHTEAFF
>TRBJ2-7|TRBV19|-|TRBD1
TGTGCCAGTAGTTCCGGGACAGGTTCGTACGAGCAGTACTTC
CASSSGTGSYEQYF
>TRBJ2-7|TRBV6-6|-|TRBD2
TGTGCCAGCAGCGGGACTAGCGGAGTCTACGCGGAGCAGTACTTC
CASSGTSGVYAEQYF
>TRBJ1-4|TRBV19|-|TRBD1
TGTGCCAGTCTCCAGACAGGGGTTGTTGCAACTAATGAAAAACTGTTTTTT
CASLQTGVVATNEKLFF
>TRBJ2-2|TRBV5-4|-|-
TGTGCCAGCAGCCTGAAACCTACAGGGACGGGGGCCGGGGAGCTGTTTTTT
CASSLKPTGTGAGELFF
>TRBJ2-2|TRBV7-6|-|-
TGTGCCAGCAGCTTAGCGCCACCCCACCTGCCCGGGGAGCTGTTTTTT
CASSLAPPHLPGELFF
>TRBJ2-1|TRBV6-1|-|TRBD1
TGTGCCAGTCGACAGGGTTCATACAATGAGCAGTTCTTC
CASRQGSYNEQFF
>TRBJ2-3|TRBV28|-|-
TGTGCCAGCAGTTTACCCAGGGTTGAACGTACGCAGTATTTT
CASSLPRVERTQYF
>TRBJ2-1|TRBV7-9|-|-
TGTGCCAGTACGAAAAGGGTTACCTCCTACAATGAGCAGTTCTTC
CASTKRVTSYNEQFF
>TRBJ1-1|TRBV19|-|TRBD1
TGTGCCAGTAGTGCGGACAGGGCTATAGAAGCTTTCTTT
CASSADRAIEAFF
>TRBJ1-4|TRBV11-2|once|-
TGTGCCAGCAGCGTCGGGGGGGACGGAAACAAACTGTTTTTT
CASSVGGDGNKLFF